This T cell receptor beta chain was observed in a study of blood T cell repertoires in COVID-19. Study summary: The United States, Italy and Spain provided the acute and convalescent COVID-19 samples. Sources were T cells, B-cell-depleted T cells, or PBMCs; the material itself was cDNA or gDNA.

Per the study methods: Estimation of nucleated cell counts relied on the amplification of reference gene primers. The protocol was immunoSEQ multiplex PCR, while the TCRdb copy is restricted to in-frame clones and leaves out a portion. Clonal size and the V and J genes are those of that table, whereas D and trimming came from the DNA. Counted here are tens of thousands of clones, 65% to 85% occurring once; the ten biggest clones make up 5.3%. This TCR was sampled from a man aged 45-65 years with active COVID-19. The sequenced material came from peripheral blood.

CDR3 sequence: CAWGRGTNYEQYF. In DNA, the CDR3 is TGTGCCTGGGGTAGGGGGACTAACTACGAGCAGTACTTC. The rearrangement uses TRBV30 and TRBJ2-7; TRBD2 is a possible D gene (7 bases). Germline CDR1 GTSNPN, CDR2 SVGIG (reference sequence). The CDR3 is made up of 13 amino acids. The V gene lost 5 bases and the J gene lost 3 bases, with 14 bases spanning the gap.